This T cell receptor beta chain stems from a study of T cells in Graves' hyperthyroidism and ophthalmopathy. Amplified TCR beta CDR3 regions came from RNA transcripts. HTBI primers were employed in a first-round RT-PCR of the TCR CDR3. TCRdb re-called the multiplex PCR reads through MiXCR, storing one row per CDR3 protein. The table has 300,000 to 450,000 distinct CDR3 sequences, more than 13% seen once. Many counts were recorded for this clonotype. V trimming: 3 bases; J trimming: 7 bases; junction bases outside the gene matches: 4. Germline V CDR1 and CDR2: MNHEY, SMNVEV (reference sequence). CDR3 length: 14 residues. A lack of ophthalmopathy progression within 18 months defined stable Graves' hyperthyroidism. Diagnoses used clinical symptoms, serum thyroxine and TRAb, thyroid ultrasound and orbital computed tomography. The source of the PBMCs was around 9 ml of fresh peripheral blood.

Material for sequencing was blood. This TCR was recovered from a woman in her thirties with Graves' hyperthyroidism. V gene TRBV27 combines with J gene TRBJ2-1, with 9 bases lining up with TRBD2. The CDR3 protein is CASSFSGSTNEQFF. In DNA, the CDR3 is TGTGCCAGCAGTTTTAGCGGGAGCACGAATGAGCAGTTCTTC.